The 17 T cell receptor beta chains below come from one sample, sequenced in a study of blood T cell repertoires in COVID-19. Profiling relied on immunoSEQ multiplex PCR, and the TCRdb table lists in-frame clones only, not all of them. The sample consists of around 70,000 clones, roughly 80% of them appearing once. Sequencing was done on a sample of peripheral blood. These TCRs come from a woman aged 80 or over with active or convalescent COVID-19.

This chain links TRBV30 with TRBJ2-7, with 9 nucleotides matching TRBD1. V trimming: 5 bases; J trimming: 5 bases; junction bases outside the gene matches: 7. Germline CDR1 and CDR2: GTSNPN and SVGIG (reference sequence). The CDR3 totals 13 residues. The CDR3 reads CAWAGTGLHEQYF. As DNA, the CDR3 is TGTGCCTGGGCCGGGACAGGGCTTCACGAGCAGTACTTC.

The chain uses TRBV4-3 and TRBJ1-5; possibly TRBD1 for D (5 bases). V dropped 0 bases and J dropped 6 bases, with 21 bases sitting between them. CDR3 size: 18 residues. Germline-derived CDR1 and CDR2 are LGHNA and YSLEER. CDR3 in amino acids: CASSQEIGGGSSFQPQHF. The CDR3 DNA is TGCGCCAGCAGCCAAGAGATTGGGGGAGGGAGTAGTTTTCAGCCCCAGCATTTT.

This clone was observed a single time. This sequence joins TRBV5-1 and TRBJ1-4, with D possibly TRBD1 on 6 matching bases. The CDR3 totals 16 residues. Germline CDR1 is SGHRS and CDR2 is YFSETQ. The V gene lost 7 bases and the J gene lost 0 bases, with 16 bases spanning the gap. CDR3 loop: CASSRSGQSTNEKLFF. For the CDR3, the DNA is TGCGCCAGCTCCCGGAGCGGACAGTCAACTAATGAAAAACTGTTTTTT.

The rearrangement links TRBV7-2 to TRBJ2-7, with a tentative D call TRBD1 (6 bases). This CDR3 comprises 15 residues. V lost 1 base, J lost 3 bases, and 13 bases lay in between. The germline V gene encodes CDR1 SGHTA and CDR2 FQGNSA. In DNA form, the CDR3 reads TGTGCCAGCAGCTTAGTACAGGGTCCTATCTACGAGCAGTACTTC. Translating gives CASSLVQGPIYEQYF. The complete variable domain, with remaining parts taken from reference TRBV7-2 and TRBJ2-7, reads GAGVSQSPSNKVTEKGKDVELRCDPISGHTALYWYRQSLGQGLEFLIYFQGNSAPDKSGLPSDRFSAERTGGSVSTLTIQRTQQEDSAVYLCASSLVQGPIYEQYFGPGTRLTVT.

This sequence joins TRBV28 and TRBJ2-5; the match to TRBD2 covers 9 bases. CDR3 size: 16 residues. The V gene end was trimmed by 2 bases and the J gene end by 1 base; junction bases not matched to a gene: 5. Germline CDR1 reads MDHEN; CDR2 reads SYDVKM. The CDR3 DNA reads TGTGCCAGCAGTTTAGGGCGGGGGGGCCGCCAAGAGACCCAGTACTTC. It is translated as CASSLGRGGRQETQYF.

This clone was seen a handful of times. The chain recombines TRBV12-5 with TRBJ1-1; a weak D match, TRBD1 (6 bases). CDR3 length: 14 residues. V lost 7 bases to trimming and J lost 0 bases, with 12 bases between them. Per germline, CDR1 LGHNT and CDR2 FRNRAP. CDR3 DNA sequence: TGTGCTAGTGCTTCGCGGACAGTGAACACTGAAGCTTTCTTT. The encoded protein is CASASRTVNTEAFF. The full variable domain, rest sourced from reference TRBV12-5 and TRBJ1-1, is DARVTQTPRHKVTEMGQEVTMRCQPILGHNTVFWYRQTMMQGLELLAYFRNRAPLDDSGMPKDRFSAEMPDATLATLKIQPSEPRDSAVYFCASASRTVNTEAFFGQGTRLTVV.

V usage is TRBV29-1 and J usage is TRBJ1-2, with TRBD1 matching over 9 bases. CDR3 size: 14 residues. V lost 0 bases and J lost 8; bases outside the gene matches: 7. Germline V gene sequence: CDR1 SQVTM, CDR2 ANQGSEA. In DNA, the CDR3 is TGCAGCGTTGAAGATTATGGGACAGGGTACGGCTACACCTTC. Protein sequence: CSVEDYGTGYGYTF.

The gene calls are TRBV6-5 and TRBJ2-1, with TRBD1 matching over 7 bases. The V segment lost 4 bases and the J segment 0 bases; nucleotides outside the gene matches: 6. Germline loops: CDR1 MNHEY, CDR2 SVGAGI. CDR3 length: 16 residues. CDR3 sequence (DNA): TGTGCCAGCAGTTCTACCAACAGGGGCTCCTACAATGAGCAGTTCTTC. Translated, it gives CASSSTNRGSYNEQFF.

The V call is TRBV2, the J call TRBJ1-2, with TRBD1 matching over 8 bases. The J segment lost 4 bases and the V segment lost 0 bases, leaving 4 bases of the junction unmatched. CDR1 and CDR2 from the germline V gene are SNHLY and FYNNEI. This CDR3 region has 15 residues. CDR3 loop: CASSEARTGFYGYTF. The CDR3, as DNA: TGTGCCAGCAGTGAAGCTAGGACAGGGTTCTATGGCTACACCTTC.

The chain employs TRBV5-1 and TRBJ2-1; the D is unclear. V gave up 3 bases and J gave up 0 bases, with 4 bases separating them. The length of the CDR3 is 13 residues. The V gene's germline CDR1 is SGHRS and CDR2 YFSETQ. The chain's CDR3 is CASSSISYNEQFF. CDR3 DNA: TGCGCCAGCAGCTCAATCTCCTACAATGAGCAGTTCTTC.

This chain links TRBV2 with TRBJ2-2; the D gene is possibly TRBD1 (6 bases). V gave up 1 base and J gave up 2 bases, with 11 bases separating them. Germline loops: CDR1 SNHLY, CDR2 FYNNEI. The CDR3 is made up of 16 amino acids. CDR3 in DNA: TGTGCCAGCAGTGAAGTAAAAGGGGGTAACACCGGGGAGCTGTTTTTT. Its translation is CASSEVKGGNTGELFF.

This clone has more than one count but fewer than ten. The V call is TRBV18, the J call TRBJ2-1, with unresolved D. CDR1 is KGHSH and CDR2 is LQKENI in the germline V gene. Trimming took 0 bases from V and 0 from J, leaving 9 bases between them. The CDR3 extends over 16 amino acids. The CDR3 nucleotides read TGTGCCAGCTCACCACCTGTTGCGGTCTCCTACAATGAGCAGTTCTTC. Its protein is CASSPPVAVSYNEQFF.

The table lists this clone with a count of one. The CDR3 DNA follows: TGTGCCAGTAGTACTCGCGGGGCGGGGGAAGCTTTCTTT. This codes for CASSTRGAGEAFF. The chain links TRBV19 to TRBJ1-1; D might be TRBD1 (5 bases). Trimming took off 4 bases at V and 8 bases at J, with 14 bases between the two ends. Per the germline V gene, CDR1 is LNHDA and CDR2 is SQIVND (reference sequence). The CDR3 is made up of 13 amino acids.

The CDR3 region is CAWSVQERYEQYF. The CDR3 DNA follows: TGTGCCTGGAGTGTACAAGAACGCTACGAGCAGTACTTC. The V gene is TRBV30, the J gene TRBJ2-7; unclear D gene. The CDR3 is 13 amino acids. Looked up from germline, CDR1 is GTSNPN and CDR2 is SVGIG (reference sequence). V was shortened by 0 bases and J by 3 bases, with 9 bases between the two germline ends. The whole variable domain, remainder taken from reference TRBV30 and TRBJ2-7, is SQTIHQWPATLVQPVGSPLSLECTVEGTSNPNLYWYRQAAGRGLQLLFYSVGIGQISSEVPQNLSASRPQDRQFILSSKKLLLSDSGFYLCAWSVQERYEQYFGPGTRLTVT.

This chain joins TRBV28 and TRBJ2-7; maybe TRBD1 (6 bases). Germline V lookup: CDR1 MDHEN, CDR2 SYDVKM. V shed 6 bases and J shed 5 bases, with 17 bases lying between them. This CDR3 spans 14 amino acids. CDR3 protein: CASSVPQGRNEQYF. DNA for the CDR3: TGTGCCAGCAGCGTACCACAGGGACGGAACGAGCAGTACTTC.

The rearrangement joins TRBV2 to TRBJ1-4; 7 bases fit TRBD1. Germline V CDR1 and CDR2: SNHLY, FYNNEI. Germline trimming cut 5 bases from V and 2 bases from J; bases unmatched to any gene: 2. The CDR3 totals 14 residues. The CDR3 DNA sequence: TGTGCCAGCAGTTCACAGGGGACTAATGAAAAACTGTTTTTT. Its translation: CASSSQGTNEKLFF.

V usage is TRBV18 and J usage is TRBJ1-3, with 7 bases matching TRBD1. Looked up from germline, CDR1 is KGHSH and CDR2 is LQKENI. The CDR3 contains 15 residues. V lost 1 base, J lost 2 bases, and 2 bases stayed unmatched. For the CDR3, the DNA is TGTGCCAGCTCACCACAGGGACAGACTGGAAACACCATATATTTT. Translated: CASSPQGQTGNTIYF.